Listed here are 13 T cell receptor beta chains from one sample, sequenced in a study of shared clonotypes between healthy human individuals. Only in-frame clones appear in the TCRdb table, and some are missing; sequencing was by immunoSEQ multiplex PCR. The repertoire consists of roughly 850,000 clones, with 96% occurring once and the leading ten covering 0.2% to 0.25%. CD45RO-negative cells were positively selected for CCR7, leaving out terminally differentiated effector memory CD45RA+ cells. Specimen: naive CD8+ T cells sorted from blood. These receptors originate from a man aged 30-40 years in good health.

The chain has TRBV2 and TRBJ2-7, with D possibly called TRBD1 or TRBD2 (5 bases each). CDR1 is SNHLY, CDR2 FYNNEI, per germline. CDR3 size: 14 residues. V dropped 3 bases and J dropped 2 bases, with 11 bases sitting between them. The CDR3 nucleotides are TGTGCCAGCAGTGACGGGGACCGTACCTACGAGCAGTACTTC. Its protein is CASSDGDRTYEQYF.

Here the CDR3 DNA reads TGTGCCAGCAGCTTGGGACGGATCTCTGGAAACACCATATATTTT. It specifies CASSLGRISGNTIYF. The rearrangement links TRBV7-2 to TRBJ1-3; possibly TRBD1 for D (5 bases). Germline values: CDR1 SGHTA, CDR2 FQGNSA. Trimming left V 3 bases short and J 0 bases short, with 9 bases between. The CDR3 is made up of 15 amino acids.

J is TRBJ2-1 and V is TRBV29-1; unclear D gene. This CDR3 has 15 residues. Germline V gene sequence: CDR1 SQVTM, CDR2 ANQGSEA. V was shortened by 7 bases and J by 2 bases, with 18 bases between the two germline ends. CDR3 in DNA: TGCAGCGGATCAGGACGGAGCGAGGCCTACAATGAGCAGTTCTTC. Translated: CSGSGRSEAYNEQFF.

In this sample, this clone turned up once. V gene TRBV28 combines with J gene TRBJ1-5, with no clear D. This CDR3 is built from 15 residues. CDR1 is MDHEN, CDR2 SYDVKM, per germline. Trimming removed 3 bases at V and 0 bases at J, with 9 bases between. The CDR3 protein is CASSFGWNSNQPQHF. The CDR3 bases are TGTGCCAGCAGTTTCGGTTGGAATAGCAATCAGCCCCAGCATTTT.

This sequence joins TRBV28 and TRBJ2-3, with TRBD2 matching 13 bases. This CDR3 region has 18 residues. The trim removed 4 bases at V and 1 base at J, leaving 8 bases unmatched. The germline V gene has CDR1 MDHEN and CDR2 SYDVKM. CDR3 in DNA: TGTGCCAGCAGTTCTAGGACCGGGACTAGCGGGGGCACAGATACGCAGTATTTT. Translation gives CASSSRTGTSGGTDTQYF.

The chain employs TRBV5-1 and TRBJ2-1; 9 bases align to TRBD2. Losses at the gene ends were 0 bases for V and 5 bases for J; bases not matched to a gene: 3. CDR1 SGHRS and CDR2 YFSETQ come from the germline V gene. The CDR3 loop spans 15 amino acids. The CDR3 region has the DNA TGCGCCAGCAGCTTGGTGTCTAGCGGGGACAATGAGCAGTTCTTC. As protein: CASSLVSSGDNEQFF.

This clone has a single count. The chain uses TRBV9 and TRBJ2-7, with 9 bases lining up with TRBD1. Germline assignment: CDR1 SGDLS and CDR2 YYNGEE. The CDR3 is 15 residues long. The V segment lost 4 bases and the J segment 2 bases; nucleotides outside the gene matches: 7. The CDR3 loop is CASSLWGTGTYEQYF. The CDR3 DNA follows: TGTGCCAGCAGCCTCTGGGGGACAGGGACCTACGAGCAGTACTTC.

CDR3 protein: CASTSGQGHQPQHF. The CDR3 DNA is TGTGCCAGCACTTCAGGACAGGGGCACCAGCCCCAGCATTTT. The chain carries TRBV2 and TRBJ1-5, with 9 positions matching TRBD1. The CDR3 covers 14 residues. Germline V lookup: CDR1 SNHLY, CDR2 FYNNEI. V was pared by 7 bases and J by 7 bases, with 8 bases of the junction left unmatched.

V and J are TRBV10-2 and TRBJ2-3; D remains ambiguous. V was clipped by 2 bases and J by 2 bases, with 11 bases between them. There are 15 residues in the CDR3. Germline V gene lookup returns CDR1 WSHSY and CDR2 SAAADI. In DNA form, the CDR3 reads TGCGCCAGCAGTGAGCGGACGGTGATCACAGATACGCAGTATTTT. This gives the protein CASSERTVITDTQYF.

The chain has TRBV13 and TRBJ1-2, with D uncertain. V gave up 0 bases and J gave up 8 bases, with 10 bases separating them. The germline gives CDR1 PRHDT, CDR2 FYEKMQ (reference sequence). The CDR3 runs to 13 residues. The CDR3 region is CASSLGNAGGYTF. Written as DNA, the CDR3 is TGTGCCAGCAGCTTAGGGAATGCCGGCGGCTACACCTTC. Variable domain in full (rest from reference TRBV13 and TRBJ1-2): AAGVIQSPRHLIKEKRETATLKCYPIPRHDTVYWYQQGPGQDPQFLISFYEKMQSDKGSIPDRFSAQQFSDYHSELNMSSLELGDSALYFCASSLGNAGGYTFGSGTRLTVV.

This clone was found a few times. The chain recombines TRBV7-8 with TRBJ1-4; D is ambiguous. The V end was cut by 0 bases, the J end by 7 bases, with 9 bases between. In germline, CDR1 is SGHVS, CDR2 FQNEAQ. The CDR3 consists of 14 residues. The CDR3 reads CASSLANGLEKLFF. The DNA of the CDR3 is TGTGCCAGCAGCTTAGCGAACGGGCTTGAAAAACTGTTTTTT.

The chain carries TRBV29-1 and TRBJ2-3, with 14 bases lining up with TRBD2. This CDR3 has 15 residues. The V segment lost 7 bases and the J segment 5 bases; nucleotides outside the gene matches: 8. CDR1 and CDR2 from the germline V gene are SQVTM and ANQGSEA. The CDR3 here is CSARGLAGEGDTQYF. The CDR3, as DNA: TGCAGCGCCCGGGGACTAGCGGGAGAGGGAGATACGCAGTATTTT.

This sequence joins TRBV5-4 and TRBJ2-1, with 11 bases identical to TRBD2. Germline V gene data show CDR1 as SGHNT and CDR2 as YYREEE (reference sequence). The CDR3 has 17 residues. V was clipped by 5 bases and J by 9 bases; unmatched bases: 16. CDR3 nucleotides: TGTGCCAGCAGTTCCGGGACTAGCGGTTTAATGGCCGTTGAGCAGTTCTTC. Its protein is CASSSGTSGLMAVEQFF. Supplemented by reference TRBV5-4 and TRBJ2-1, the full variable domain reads ETGVTQSPTHLIKTRGQQVTLRCSSQSGHNTVSWYQQALGQGPQFIFQYYREEENGRGNFPPRFSGLQFPNYSSELNVNALELDDSALYLCASSSGTSGLMAVEQFFGPGTRLTVL.